Each of the 24 T cell receptor beta chains below was sequenced from the same sample in a study of blood T cell repertoires in COVID-19. TCRdb's table, derived via immunoSEQ multiplex PCR, lists solely in-frame clones and lacks some. Of approximately 250,000 clones in the sample, roughly 89% were seen once. The source material was PBMCs or T cells enriched from blood (not recorded which). The receptors here all came from a woman in her 30s who had recovered from COVID-19.

The V and J genes are TRBV12-3 or TRBV12-4 and TRBJ1-1, with D unresolved. Trimming removed 8 bases at V and 3 bases at J, with 13 bases between. CDR3 length: 13 amino acids. The CDR3 here is CASRKGEYTEAFF. The CDR3 DNA sequence: TGTGCCAGCCGGAAGGGAGAGTACACTGAAGCTTTCTTT.

This chain connects TRBV6-6 to TRBJ1-6; no clear D. The CDR3 extends over 14 amino acids. Germline V CDR1 and CDR2: MNHNY, SVGAGI (reference sequence). The ends were cut back, 4 bases at V and 13 bases at J, with 17 bases in the middle. Here the CDR3 DNA reads TGTGCCAGCAGTTTAGAAATCCCCGTTCACCCCCTCCACTTT. Translation: CASSLEIPVHPLHF.

The chain carries TRBV4-3 and TRBJ2-2, with 10 bases matching TRBD2. Germline lookup yields CDR1 LGHNA and CDR2 YSLEER. This CDR3 is built from 16 residues. The J segment lost 5 bases and the V segment lost 4 bases, leaving 7 bases of the junction unmatched. DNA of the CDR3: TGCGCCAGCAGCCGCTCCACTAGCGGGATTACCGGGGAGCTGTTTTTT. This sequence encodes CASSRSTSGITGELFF.

The rearrangement joins TRBV2 to TRBJ2-5; TRBD2 is a possible D gene (5 bases). CDR1 SNHLY and CDR2 FYNNEI come from the germline V gene. The CDR3 covers 13 residues. Trimming left V 2 bases short and J 5 bases short, with 9 bases between. CDR3 DNA: TGTGCCAGCAGTGAACTTAGCGTTGAGACCCAGTACTTC. Translation gives CASSELSVETQYF. Full variable domain (rest looked up from reference TRBV2 and TRBJ2-5): EPEVTQTPSHQVTQMGQEVILRCVPISNHLYFYWYRQILGQKVEFLVSFYNNEISEKSEIFDDQFSVERPDGSNFTLKIRSTKLEDSAMYFCASSELSVETQYFGPGTRLLVL.

The rearrangement links TRBV28 to TRBJ1-2, with no clear D. With 2 bases removed from V and 8 bases from J, the gap between germline ends came to 9 bases. The CDR3 is 12 residues long. Germline loops: CDR1 MDHEN, CDR2 SYDVKM. CDR3 region: CASSLAGFGYTF. The DNA of the CDR3 is TGTGCCAGCAGTTTAGCGGGTTTCGGCTACACCTTC.

There are a few counts of this clone. The V and J genes are TRBV5-1 and TRBJ2-7; no firm D call. V lost 4 bases and J lost 6, with 14 bases in between. CDR3 length: 13 residues. The germline CDR1 and CDR2 sequences are SGHRS and YFSETQ. The DNA for the CDR3 is TGCGCCAGCAGCGAGAACCTCGGTCTCGAGCAGTACTTC. This translates into CASSENLGLEQYF.

J is TRBJ1-1 and V is TRBV11-1; D is undetermined. The germline V and J ends were trimmed by 6 bases and 1 base, with 9 bases remaining between them. Per germline, CDR1 SGHAT and CDR2 FQDESV (reference sequence). This CDR3 spans 13 amino acids. The DNA of the CDR3 is TGTGCCAGCAGACTAGGAGGGAACACTGAAGCTTTCTTT. Its translation is CASRLGGNTEAFF.

V and J are TRBV28 and TRBJ2-1; D not resolved. V gave up 7 bases and J gave up 9 bases, with 10 bases separating them. The CDR3 has 11 amino acids. Germline V lookup: CDR1 MDHEN, CDR2 SYDVKM. The CDR3 nucleotides read TGTGCCAGCATCGCAGAGGCTGAGCAGTTCTTC. Its protein is CASIAEAEQFF.

The chain carries TRBV29-1 and TRBJ2-4; tentatively, D is TRBD2 (7 bases). Germline-derived CDR1 and CDR2 are SQVTM and ANQGSEA. The ends were cut back, 3 bases at V and 5 bases at J, with 17 bases in the middle. The CDR3 runs 15 residues. DNA for the CDR3: TGCAGCGTTGACCTGGCCGCGGGGGCCCAAAACATTCAGTACTTC. This gives the protein CSVDLAAGAQNIQYF.

The chain employs TRBV4-2 and TRBJ1-2, with D maybe TRBD1 (5 bases). This CDR3 comprises 14 residues. V was clipped by 0 bases and J by 7 bases, with 12 bases between them. CDR1 is LGHNA and CDR2 is YNFKEQ in the germline V gene. The DNA of the CDR3 is TGTGCCAGCAGCCAAGACGGGGGGTTGAGTGGCTACACCTTC. Residues: CASSQDGGLSGYTF.

The genes are TRBV2 and TRBJ1-4; 7 bases match TRBD1. The CDR3 sequence is 13 residues long. Germline CDR1 and CDR2: SNHLY and FYNNEI. V lost 4 bases to trimming and J lost 7 bases; unmatched junction nucleotides: 3. The CDR3 region is CASSVGGGEKLFF. The DNA for the CDR3 is TGTGCCAGCAGTGTAGGGGGCGGTGAAAAACTGTTTTTT.

This rearrangement joins TRBV19 to TRBJ1-2; D gene ambiguous. V lost 6 bases, J lost 1 base, and 12 bases lay in between. CDR1 and CDR2 from the germline V gene are LNHDA and SQIVND (reference sequence). This CDR3 comprises 14 residues. The CDR3 sequence is CASRDGSLNYGYTF. In nucleotides, the CDR3 is TGTGCCAGTAGAGACGGGAGTCTTAACTATGGCTACACCTTC.

The rearrangement joins TRBV4-2 to TRBJ2-2, with D perhaps TRBD2 (6 bases). Between the trimmed V and J ends, which lost 0 bases and 5 bases, there was a span of 13 bases. CDR1 and CDR2 from the germline V gene are LGHNA and YNFKEQ. The CDR3 is 16 residues long. The CDR3 protein is CASSQEARGVTGELFF. DNA of the CDR3: TGTGCCAGCAGCCAAGAAGCGCGGGGAGTGACCGGGGAGCTGTTTTTT.

In nucleotides, the CDR3 is TGTGCCAGCTCAGTGGAGGTCGACAGGGCCGGGGAGCTGTTTTTT. Protein product: CASSVEVDRAGELFF. The chain recombines TRBV18 with TRBJ2-2; TRBD1 aligns across 7 bases. The CDR3 runs to 15 residues. The J segment lost 6 bases and the V segment lost 5 bases, leaving 9 bases of the junction unmatched. Germline CDR1 reads KGHSH; CDR2 reads LQKENI.

V is TRBV29-1 and J is TRBJ2-2, with D tentatively TRBD2 (5 bases). This CDR3 has 14 amino acids. V shed 6 bases and J shed 5 bases, with 16 bases lying between them. Germline V CDR1 and CDR2: SQVTM, ANQGSEA. The CDR3 spells CSVLALDTTGELFF. CDR3 nucleotides: TGCAGCGTCCTAGCCCTAGACACTACCGGGGAGCTGTTTTTT.

The genes are TRBV6-2 or TRBV6-3 and TRBJ2-3; the match to TRBD2 covers 10 bases. Germline CDR1 MNHEY, CDR2 SVGEGT. Unmatched junction bases numbered 7, after V lost 0 bases and J lost 4 bases. The CDR3 consists of 17 residues. CDR3 loop: CASSYSASGSGADTQYF. CDR3 DNA: TGTGCCAGCAGTTACTCTGCTAGCGGGAGCGGCGCAGATACGCAGTATTTT.

This clone has only one observation. V is TRBV29-1 and J is TRBJ2-2, with a possible D match to TRBD1 (6 bases). This CDR3 comprises 12 residues. Germline CDR1 reads SQVTM; CDR2 reads ANQGSEA. The V gene lost 5 bases and the J gene lost 6 bases, with 10 bases spanning the gap. CDR3 DNA: TGCAGCGTTAGCGGACAGCCCGGGGAGCTGTTTTTT. Translating gives CSVSGQPGELFF.

The chain carries TRBV11-3 and TRBJ2-7, with 7 nucleotides matching TRBD2. V was pared by 2 bases and J by 0 bases, with 4 bases of the junction left unmatched. The CDR3 runs 15 residues. From germline, CDR1 is SGHNT and CDR2 YENEEA. The CDR3 here is CASSLSSGASYEQYF. The CDR3 region has the DNA TGTGCCAGCAGCTTATCTAGCGGAGCCTCCTACGAGCAGTACTTC.

This clone has more than one count but fewer than ten. The chain combines TRBV4-3 with TRBJ2-3; 16 bases align to TRBD2. Germline CDR1 and CDR2: LGHNA and YSLEER. This CDR3 has 19 amino acids. J gave up 2 bases and V 0 bases, and 5 bases lay outside the gene matches. CDR3 DNA sequence: TGCGCCAGCAGCCAAGATCCGGGACTAGCGGGAGGGAACACAGATACGCAGTATTTT. This translates into CASSQDPGLAGGNTDTQYF.

The gene calls are TRBV7-2 and TRBJ2-5, with 14 bases lining up with TRBD2. Germline lookup yields CDR1 SGHTA and CDR2 FQGNSA. The CDR3 runs to 14 residues. V lost 8 bases, J lost 4 bases, and 3 bases stayed unmatched. The CDR3 sequence: CASGLAGGRETQYF. The CDR3 DNA sequence: TGTGCCAGCGGACTAGCGGGAGGTAGAGAGACCCAGTACTTC.

This clone was detected only once. This chain uses TRBV19 with TRBJ1-5; D may be TRBD1 (5 bases). This CDR3 is 13 amino acids long. The V gene lost 5 bases and the J gene lost 6 bases, with 11 bases spanning the gap. CDR1 is LNHDA, CDR2 SQIVND, per germline (reference sequence). CDR3 in amino acids: CASSGGLLQPQHF. DNA for the CDR3: TGTGCCAGTAGTGGGGGGTTGCTTCAGCCCCAGCATTTT.

This chain connects TRBV6-5 to TRBJ1-4; perhaps TRBD1 as D (6 bases). Germline CDR1 is MNHEY and CDR2 is SVGAGI. This CDR3 has 13 amino acids. V dropped 7 bases and J dropped 6 bases, with 12 bases sitting between them. The CDR3 here is CASTGQKHEKLFF. CDR3 nucleotides: TGTGCCAGCACCGGACAGAAACATGAAAAACTGTTTTTT.

The rearrangement links TRBV2 to TRBJ1-5, with D perhaps matching TRBD1 (5 bases). Germline CDR1 SNHLY, CDR2 FYNNEI. V was shortened by 2 bases and J by 5 bases, with 10 bases between the two germline ends. The CDR3 runs to 14 residues. The CDR3 DNA is TGTGCCAGCAGTGAAACCAGGGAAGATCAGCCCCAGCATTTT. Amino acids: CASSETREDQPQHF.

V is TRBV27 and J is TRBJ2-3, with TRBD2 identical over 9 bases. From germline, CDR1 is MNHEY and CDR2 SMNVEV (reference sequence). The J segment lost 1 base and the V segment lost 5 bases, leaving 7 bases of the junction unmatched. The CDR3 covers 16 residues. This chain's CDR3 is CASSPVAGVGTDTQYF. The CDR3 DNA is TGTGCCAGCAGTCCTGTAGCGGGAGTGGGCACAGATACGCAGTATTTT.